Described below is a single T cell receptor (beta chain) sequence and its context. The source of the sample is a study of control samples from healthy donors and cancer patients. This CDR3 has 12 residues. V lost 4 bases, J lost 6 bases, and 8 bases lay in between. Germline CDR1 and CDR2: MGHDK and SYGVNS. Sequenced by immunoSEQ multiplex PCR; TCRdb stores in-frame clones only, minus some. Of some 120,000 clones in the sample, 88% are singletons; the top ten hold 2.3%. Sequences were obtained from blood. The sequence derives from a woman aged 70-85 years in good health. The chain uses TRBV25-1 and TRBJ2-3; D is unclear. The CDR3 here is CASSGLLDTQYF. The CDR3 DNA reads as TGTGCCAGCAGTGGACTTTTGGATACGCAGTATTTT.